This TCR beta chain stems from a study of T cells in Graves' hyperthyroidism and ophthalmopathy. Absent ophthalmopathy progression within 18 months defined stable Graves' hyperthyroidism. This clonotype has just a few counts. Amplification of TCR beta CDR3 regions was performed using RNA transcripts as template. In the first-round RT-PCR of the TCR CDR3, the HTBI primer set was used. TCRdb recomputed calls from the multiplex PCR reads with MiXCR, one row per CDR3 protein. The sample consists of around 350,000 distinct CDR3 sequences, about 13% of them appearing once. The V segment lost 3 bases and the J segment 10 bases; nucleotides outside the gene matches: 13. The CDR3 is 17 residues long. Looked up from germline, CDR1 is LNHDA and CDR2 is SQIVND (reference sequence).

The receptor's source is a woman between 18 and 29 years old with Graves' hyperthyroidism. This sequence joins TRBV19 and TRBJ1-6; 9 bases line up with TRBD1. Input material: blood. CDR3 loop: CASSIPQTGGAKSPLHF. Written as DNA, the CDR3 is TGTGCCAGTAGTATCCCGCAGACAGGGGGGGCGAAATCACCCCTCCACTTT.